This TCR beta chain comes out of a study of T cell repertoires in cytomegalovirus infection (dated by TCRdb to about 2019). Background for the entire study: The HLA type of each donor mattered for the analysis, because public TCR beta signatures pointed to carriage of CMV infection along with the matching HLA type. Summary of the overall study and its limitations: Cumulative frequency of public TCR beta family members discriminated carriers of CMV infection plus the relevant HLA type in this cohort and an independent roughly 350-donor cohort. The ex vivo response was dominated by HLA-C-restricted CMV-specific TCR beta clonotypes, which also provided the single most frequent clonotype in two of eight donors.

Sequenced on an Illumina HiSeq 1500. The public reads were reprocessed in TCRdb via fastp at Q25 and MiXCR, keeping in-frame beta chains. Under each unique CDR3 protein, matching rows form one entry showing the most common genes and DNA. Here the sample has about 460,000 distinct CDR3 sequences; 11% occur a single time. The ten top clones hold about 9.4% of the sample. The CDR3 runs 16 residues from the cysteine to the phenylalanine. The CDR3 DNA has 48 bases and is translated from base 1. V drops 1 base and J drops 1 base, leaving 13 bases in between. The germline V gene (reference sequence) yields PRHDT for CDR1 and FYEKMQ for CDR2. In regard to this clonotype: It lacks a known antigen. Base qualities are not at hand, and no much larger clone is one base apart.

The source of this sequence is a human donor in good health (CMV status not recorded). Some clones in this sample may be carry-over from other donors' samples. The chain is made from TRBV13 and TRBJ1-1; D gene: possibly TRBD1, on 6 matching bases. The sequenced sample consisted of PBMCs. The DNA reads TGTGCCAGCAGCTTAGACGTCAGGGGAAGGAACACTGAAGCTTTCTTT. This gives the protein CASSLDVRGRNTEAFF.